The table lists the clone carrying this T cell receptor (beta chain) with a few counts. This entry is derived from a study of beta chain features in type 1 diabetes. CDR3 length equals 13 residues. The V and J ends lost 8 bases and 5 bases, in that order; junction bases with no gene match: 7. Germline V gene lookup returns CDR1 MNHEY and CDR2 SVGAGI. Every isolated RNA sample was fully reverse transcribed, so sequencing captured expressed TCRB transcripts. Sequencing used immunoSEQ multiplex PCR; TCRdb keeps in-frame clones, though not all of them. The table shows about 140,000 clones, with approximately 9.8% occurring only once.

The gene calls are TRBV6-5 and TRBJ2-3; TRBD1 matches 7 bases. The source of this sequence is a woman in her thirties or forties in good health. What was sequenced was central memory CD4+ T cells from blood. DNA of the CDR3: TGTGCCAGCGGGGCCGACAGGGAAGATACGCAGTATTTT. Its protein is CASGADREDTQYF.